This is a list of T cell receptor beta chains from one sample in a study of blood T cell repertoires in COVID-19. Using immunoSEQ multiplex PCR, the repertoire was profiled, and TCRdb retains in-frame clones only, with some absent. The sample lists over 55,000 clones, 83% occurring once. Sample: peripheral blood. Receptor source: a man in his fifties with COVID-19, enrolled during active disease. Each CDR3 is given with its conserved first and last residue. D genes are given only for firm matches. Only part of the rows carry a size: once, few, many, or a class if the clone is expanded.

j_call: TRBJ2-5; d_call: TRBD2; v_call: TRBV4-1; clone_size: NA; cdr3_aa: CASKKGLAGGPVETQYF; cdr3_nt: TGCGCCAGCAAAAAGGGACTAGCGGGAGGGCCGGTAGAGACCCAGTACTTC
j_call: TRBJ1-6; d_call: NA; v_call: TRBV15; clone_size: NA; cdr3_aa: CATSRPRGVGNSPLHF; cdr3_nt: TGTGCCACCAGCAGACCTCGGGGGGTCGGCAATTCACCCCTCCACTTT
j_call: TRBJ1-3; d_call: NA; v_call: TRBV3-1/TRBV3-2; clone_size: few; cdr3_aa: CASSQAPPGGNTIYF; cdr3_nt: TGTGCCAGCAGCCAAGCCCCTCCCGGGGGAAACACCATATATTTT
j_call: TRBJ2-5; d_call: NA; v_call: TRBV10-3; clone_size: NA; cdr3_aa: CAISDGRQQETQYF; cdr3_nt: TGTGCCATCAGTGATGGCCGACAGCAAGAGACCCAGTACTTC
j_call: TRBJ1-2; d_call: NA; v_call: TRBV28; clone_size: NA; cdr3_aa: CASSPSGGALYGYTF; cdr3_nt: TGTGCCAGCAGTCCCTCCGGCGGGGCCCTCTATGGCTACACCTTC
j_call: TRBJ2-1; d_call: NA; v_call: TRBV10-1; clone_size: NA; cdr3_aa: CASSETGYNEQFF; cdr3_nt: TGCGCCAGCAGTGAGACAGGGTACAATGAGCAGTTCTTC
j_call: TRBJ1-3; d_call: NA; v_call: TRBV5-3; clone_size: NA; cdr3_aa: CARSQSQGSGNTIYF; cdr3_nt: TGTGCCAGAAGCCAGTCTCAGGGGTCTGGAAACACCATATATTTT
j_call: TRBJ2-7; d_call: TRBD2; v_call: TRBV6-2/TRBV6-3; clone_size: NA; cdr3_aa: CASSKSGRGYEQYF; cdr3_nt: TGTGCCAGCAGTAAAAGCGGGAGGGGCTACGAGCAGTACTTC
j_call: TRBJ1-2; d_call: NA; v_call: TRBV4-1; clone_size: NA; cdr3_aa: CASSLAGHADYGYTF; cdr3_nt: TGCGCCAGCAGCCTGGCGGGGCACGCTGACTATGGCTACACCTTC
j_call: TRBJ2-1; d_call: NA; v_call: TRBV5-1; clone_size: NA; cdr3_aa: CASSPPRSSYNEQFF; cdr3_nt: TGCGCCAGCAGCCCGCCCAGAAGCTCCTACAATGAGCAGTTCTTC
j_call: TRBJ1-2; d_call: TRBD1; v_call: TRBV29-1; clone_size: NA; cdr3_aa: CSVGTGSNYGYTF; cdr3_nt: TGCAGCGTCGGGACAGGAAGCAACTATGGCTACACCTTC
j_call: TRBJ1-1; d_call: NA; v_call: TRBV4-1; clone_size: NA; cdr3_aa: CASSQDGQGWRRVNTEAFF; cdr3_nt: TGCGCCAGCAGCCAAGATGGACAAGGTTGGCGCAGGGTCAACACTGAAGCTTTCTTT
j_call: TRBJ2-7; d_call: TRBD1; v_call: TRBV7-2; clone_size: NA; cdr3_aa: CASSFTGGSYEQYF; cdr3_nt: TGTGCCAGCAGCTTTACAGGGGGCTCGTACGAGCAGTACTTC
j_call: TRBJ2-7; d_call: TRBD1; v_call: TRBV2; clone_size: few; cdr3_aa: CASSEAGQGDSYEQYF; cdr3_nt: TGTGCCAGCAGTGAAGCAGGACAGGGGGATTCCTACGAGCAGTACTTC
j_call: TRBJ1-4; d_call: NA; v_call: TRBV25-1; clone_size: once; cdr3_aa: CASSERKAMANEKLFF; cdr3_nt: TGTGCCAGCAGTGAACGAAAAGCTATGGCTAATGAAAAACTGTTTTTT
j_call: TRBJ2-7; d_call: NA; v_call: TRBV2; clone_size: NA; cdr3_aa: CASLRESSYEQYF; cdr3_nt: TGTGCCAGTCTACGTGAGTCCTCCTACGAGCAGTACTTC
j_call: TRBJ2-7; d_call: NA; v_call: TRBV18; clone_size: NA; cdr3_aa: CASSPPPPLYEQYF; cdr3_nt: TGTGCCAGCTCACCACCGCCGCCTCTATACGAGCAGTACTTC
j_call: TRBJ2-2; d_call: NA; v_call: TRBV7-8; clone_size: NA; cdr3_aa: CASRKTGFGGELFF; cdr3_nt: TGTGCCAGCAGAAAGACTGGTTTTGGCGGGGAGCTGTTTTTT
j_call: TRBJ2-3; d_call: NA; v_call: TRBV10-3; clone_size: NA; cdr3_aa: CAISEKRTDTQYF; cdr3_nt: TGTGCCATCAGTGAGAAGAGGACAGATACGCAGTATTTT
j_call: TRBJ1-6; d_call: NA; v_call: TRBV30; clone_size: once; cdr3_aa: CAWKQVFAYNSPLHF; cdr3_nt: TGTGCCTGGAAACAAGTGTTCGCCTATAATTCACCCCTCCACTTT
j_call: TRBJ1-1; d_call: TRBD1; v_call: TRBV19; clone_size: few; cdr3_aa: CASSMADRVQTEAFF; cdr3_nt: TGTGCCAGTAGTATGGCAGACAGGGTCCAGACTGAAGCTTTCTTT
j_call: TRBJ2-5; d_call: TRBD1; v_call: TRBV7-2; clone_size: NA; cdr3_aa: CASSSDRVKTQYF; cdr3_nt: TGTGCCAGCAGCTCGGACAGGGTGAAGACCCAGTACTTC
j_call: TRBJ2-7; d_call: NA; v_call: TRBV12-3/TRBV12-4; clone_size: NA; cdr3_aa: CASSQGPYEQYF; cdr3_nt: TGTGCCAGCAGTCAGGGGCCCTACGAGCAGTACTTC
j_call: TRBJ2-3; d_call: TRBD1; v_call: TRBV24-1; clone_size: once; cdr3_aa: CATSDRTGSNPDTQYF; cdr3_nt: TGTGCCACCAGTGACCGGACAGGTTCCAACCCAGATACGCAGTATTTT
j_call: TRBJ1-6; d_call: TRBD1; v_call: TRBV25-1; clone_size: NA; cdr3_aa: CASSETGSSYNSPLHF; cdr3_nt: TGTGCCAGCAGCGAGACAGGGAGCTCCTATAATTCACCCCTCCACTTT
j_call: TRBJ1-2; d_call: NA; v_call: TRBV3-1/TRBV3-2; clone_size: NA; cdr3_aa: CASSHQDAGSYGYTF; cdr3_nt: TGTGCCAGCAGCCACCAGGATGCAGGGTCCTATGGCTACACCTTC
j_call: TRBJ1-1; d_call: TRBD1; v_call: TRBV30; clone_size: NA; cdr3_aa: CAWRIQGDTEAFF; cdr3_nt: TGTGCCTGGAGGATACAGGGGGACACTGAAGCTTTCTTT
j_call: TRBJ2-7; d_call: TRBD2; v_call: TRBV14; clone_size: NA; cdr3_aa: CASSLVAGSSYEQYF; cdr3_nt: TGTGCCAGCAGCCTGGTAGCGGGATCTTCCTACGAGCAGTACTTC
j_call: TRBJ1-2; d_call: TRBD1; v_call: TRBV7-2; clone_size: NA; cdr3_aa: CASSLATGGGYTF; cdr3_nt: TGTGCCAGCAGCTTAGCGACAGGGGGGGGCTACACCTTC
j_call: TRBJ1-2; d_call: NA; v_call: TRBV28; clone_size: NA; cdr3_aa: CASSRAGTNNYGYTF; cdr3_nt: TGTGCCAGCAGCCGGGCGGGTACAAATAACTATGGCTACACCTTC
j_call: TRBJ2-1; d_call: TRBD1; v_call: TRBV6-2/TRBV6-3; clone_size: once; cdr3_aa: CASSKDRALKNEQFF; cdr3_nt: TGTGCCAGCAGCAAAGACAGGGCCCTAAAGAATGAGCAGTTCTTC
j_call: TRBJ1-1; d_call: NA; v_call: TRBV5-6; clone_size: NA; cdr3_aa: CASSHRGGARSEAFF; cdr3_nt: TGTGCCAGCAGTCACCGAGGGGGGGCTCGGAGTGAAGCTTTCTTT
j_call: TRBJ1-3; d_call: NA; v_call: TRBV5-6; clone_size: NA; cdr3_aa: CASSLSSGNTIYF; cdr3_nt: TGTGCCAGCAGCTTGTCATCTGGAAACACCATATATTTT
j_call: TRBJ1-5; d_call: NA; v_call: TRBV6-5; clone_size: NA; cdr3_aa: CASRVAGNQPQHF; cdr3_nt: TGTGCCAGCAGGGTTGCAGGGAATCAGCCCCAGCATTTT
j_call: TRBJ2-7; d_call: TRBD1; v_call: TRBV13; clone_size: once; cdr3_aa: CASSLRVRTGDLSYEQYF; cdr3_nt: TGTGCCAGCAGCTTACGGGTTAGGACAGGGGACCTCTCCTACGAGCAGTACTTC
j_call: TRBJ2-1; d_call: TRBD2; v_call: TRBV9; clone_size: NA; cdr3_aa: CASSPRVAGGYEQFF; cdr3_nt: TGTGCCAGCAGCCCCCGGGTGGCGGGAGGTTATGAGCAGTTCTTC
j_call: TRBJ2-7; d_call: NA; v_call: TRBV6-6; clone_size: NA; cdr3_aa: CASSYSIVGVPYEQYF; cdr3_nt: TGTGCCAGCAGTTACTCGATCGTAGGGGTGCCCTACGAGCAGTACTTC
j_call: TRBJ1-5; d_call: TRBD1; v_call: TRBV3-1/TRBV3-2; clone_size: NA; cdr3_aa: CASSRQGNDQPQHF; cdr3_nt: TGTGCCAGCAGCCGACAGGGAAACGATCAGCCCCAGCATTTT
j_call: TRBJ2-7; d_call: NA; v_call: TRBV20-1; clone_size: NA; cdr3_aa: CSASKRDEQYF; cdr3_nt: TGCAGTGCTAGCAAGAGGGACGAGCAGTACTTC
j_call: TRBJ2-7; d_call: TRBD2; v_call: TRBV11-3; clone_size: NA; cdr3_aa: CASSPTSGSIYEQYF; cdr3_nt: TGTGCCAGCAGCCCAACTAGCGGGAGCATCTACGAGCAGTACTTC
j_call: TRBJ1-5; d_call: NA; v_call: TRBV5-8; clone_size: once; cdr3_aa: CASSFGGRNQPQHF; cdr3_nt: TGTGCCAGCAGCTTCGGGGGTCGAAATCAGCCCCAGCATTTT
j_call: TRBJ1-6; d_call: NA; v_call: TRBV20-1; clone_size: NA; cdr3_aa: CSASSGGNSPLHF; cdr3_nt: TGCAGTGCTAGTTCGGGTGGTAATTCACCCCTCCACTTT
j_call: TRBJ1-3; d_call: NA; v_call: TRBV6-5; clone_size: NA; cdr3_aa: CASSQVRSGNTIYF; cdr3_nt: TGTGCCAGCAGTCAGGTTCGCTCTGGAAACACCATATATTTT
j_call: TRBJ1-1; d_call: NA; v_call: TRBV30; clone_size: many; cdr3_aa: CAWSTAARSEAFF; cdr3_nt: TGTGCCTGGAGTACTGCCGCGCGGAGTGAAGCTTTCTTT
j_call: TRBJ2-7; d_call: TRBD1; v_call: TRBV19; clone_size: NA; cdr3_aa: CASTPSFGQGLGEQYF; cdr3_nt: TGTGCCAGTACCCCGAGCTTCGGACAGGGATTAGGCGAGCAGTACTTC
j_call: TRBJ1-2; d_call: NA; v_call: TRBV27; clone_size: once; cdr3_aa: CASSLGAGRPYGYTF; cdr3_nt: TGTGCCAGCAGTTTGGGGGCAGGGCGCCCCTATGGCTACACCTTC
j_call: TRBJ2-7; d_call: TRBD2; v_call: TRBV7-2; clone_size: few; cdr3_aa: CASSPDGGGADEQYF; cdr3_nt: TGTGCCAGCAGCCCAGATGGCGGGGGGGCCGACGAGCAGTACTTC
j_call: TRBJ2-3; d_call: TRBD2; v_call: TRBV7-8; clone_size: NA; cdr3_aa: CASKLAGSSDTQYF; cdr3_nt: TGTGCCAGCAAGCTAGCGGGAAGTTCAGATACGCAGTATTTT
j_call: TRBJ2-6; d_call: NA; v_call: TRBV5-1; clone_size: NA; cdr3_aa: CASSLGHQSGANVLTF; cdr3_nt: TGCGCCAGCAGCTTGGGACACCAGTCTGGGGCCAACGTCCTGACTTTC
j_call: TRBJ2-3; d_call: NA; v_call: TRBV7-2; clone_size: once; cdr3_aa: CASSLLQRTDTQYF; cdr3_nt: TGTGCCAGCAGCTTATTACAGCGCACAGATACGCAGTATTTT
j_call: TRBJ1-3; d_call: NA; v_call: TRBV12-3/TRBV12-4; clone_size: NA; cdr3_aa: CASSPSGGNTIYF; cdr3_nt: TGTGCCAGCAGCCCAAGCGGTGGAAACACCATATATTTT
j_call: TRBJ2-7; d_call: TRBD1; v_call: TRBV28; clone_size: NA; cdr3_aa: CASSPGQGPYEQYF; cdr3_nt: TGTGCCAGCAGCCCGGGACAGGGTCCGTACGAGCAGTACTTC
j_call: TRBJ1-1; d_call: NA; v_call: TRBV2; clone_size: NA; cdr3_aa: CASADRDILPEAFF; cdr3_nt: TGTGCCAGCGCCGACCGGGACATTCTGCCTGAAGCTTTCTTT
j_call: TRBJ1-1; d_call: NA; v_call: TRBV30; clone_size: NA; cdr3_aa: CAWSVTANTEAFF; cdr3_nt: TGTGCCTGGAGTGTAACAGCTAACACTGAAGCTTTCTTT
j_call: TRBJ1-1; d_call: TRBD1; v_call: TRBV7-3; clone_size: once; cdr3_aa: CASSGRQGTEAFF; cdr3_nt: TGTGCCAGCAGCGGGCGACAGGGAACTGAAGCTTTCTTT
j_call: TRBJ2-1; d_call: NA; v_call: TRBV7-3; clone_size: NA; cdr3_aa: CASSSHRLNEQFF; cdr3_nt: TGTGCCAGCAGCTCCCATCGACTTAATGAGCAGTTCTTC
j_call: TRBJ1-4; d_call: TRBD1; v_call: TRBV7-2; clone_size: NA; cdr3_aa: CASSYQGQGGKLFF; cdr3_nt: TGTGCCAGCAGCTACCAAGGACAGGGTGGAAAACTGTTTTTT